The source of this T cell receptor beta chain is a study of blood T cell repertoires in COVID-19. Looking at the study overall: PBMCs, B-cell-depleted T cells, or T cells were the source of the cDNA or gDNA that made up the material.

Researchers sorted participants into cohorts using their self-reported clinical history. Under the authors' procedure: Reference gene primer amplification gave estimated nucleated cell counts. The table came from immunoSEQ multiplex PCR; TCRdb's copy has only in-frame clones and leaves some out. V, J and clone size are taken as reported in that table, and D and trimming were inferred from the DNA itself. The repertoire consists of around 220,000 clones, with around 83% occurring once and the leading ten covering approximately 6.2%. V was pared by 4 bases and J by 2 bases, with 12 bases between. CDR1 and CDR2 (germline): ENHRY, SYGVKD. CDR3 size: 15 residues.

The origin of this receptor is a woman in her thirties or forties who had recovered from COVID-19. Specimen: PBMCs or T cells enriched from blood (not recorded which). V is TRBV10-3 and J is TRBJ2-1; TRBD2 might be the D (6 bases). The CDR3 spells CAISAGLLTYNEQFF. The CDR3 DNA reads TGTGCCATCAGTGCGGGACTCCTCACCTACAATGAGCAGTTCTTC.